This T cell receptor beta chain appears in the sequencing data of a study of CD8+ T cells in alopecia areata. RNA was extracted and reverse transcribed into cDNA as the sequencing template. Generated by immunoSEQ multiplex PCR, the TCRdb table keeps only in-frame clones and is missing some. The sample shows roughly 250,000 clones, about 68% of them seen only once. CDR1 MNHEY and CDR2 SMNVEV come from the germline V gene (reference sequence). The CDR3 has 16 amino acids. V dropped 7 bases and J dropped 5; count of bases not matched to a gene: 12. It was from PBMCs that CD4+ and CD8+ T cells were sorted.

V is TRBV27 and J is TRBJ2-2; 8 bases map to TRBD2. Material: CD4+ T cells sorted from blood, obtained at week 0. This clonotype was obtained from a human donor with alopecia areata. The CDR3 reads CASTSSGGAGTGELFF. The CDR3 DNA follows: TGTGCCAGCACCTCCTCGGGAGGGGCGGGAACCGGGGAGCTGTTTTTT.